The subject of this entry is one TCR beta chain. The data stem from a study of identical twins. TCRdb analysed the 5' RACE reads with MiXCR anew, one entry per CDR3 protein. The sample has under 1 million distinct CDR3 sequences, about 12% seen once. Per the germline V gene, CDR1 is KGHDR and CDR2 is SFDVKD. The CDR3 has 17 amino acids. Trimming stripped 1 base from V and 2 bases from J, with 15 bases between. These same records also appear under a second study, on yellow fever vaccine responses in identical twins.

This chain uses TRBV24-1 with TRBJ2-3; D remains unclear. This TCR derives from a woman between 18 and 30 years old in good health. Material: PBMCs. CDR3 sequence (DNA): TGTGCCACCAGTGATTTTCTACAGCCGTTCTCCACAGATACGCAGTATTTT. This encodes CATSDFLQPFSTDTQYF.